This TCR beta chain derives from a study of shared clonotypes between healthy human individuals (dated by TCRdb to the early 2020s). Notes on the research overall: The cohort included three men and a couple of women between 18 and 49 years of age. For each donor, three plates each were used for CD4 naive and CD4 memory, two plates were used for CD8 naive, and one plate was used for CD8 memory. Blood TCR repertoires of about 5 healthy adults were deeply sequenced to estimate repertoire size and the extent of clonotype sharing between individuals. Libraries were prepared and TCR repertoires were sequenced by different laboratories using diverse techniques, in order to increase sequencing depth and limit assay-specific biases. Per donor, leukapheresis produced somewhere between about 0.8 and 9.5 billion PBMCs. The full study reports these points: Compared with non-shared clonotypes, the clonotypes found in all four sorted-subset donors had higher generation probabilities. Pairwise subsampling indicated that sequencing depth was expected to affect the degree of clonotype sharing among donors. Larger estimated clonotype richness was generally found for naive subsets than for memory subsets. Sampling was restricted to blood, and TCR repertoires in tissue are likely to differ from TCR repertoires in blood. Because the study included a small number of donors, the genetic and exposure-history diversity represented was limited. Sharing across a few donors was observed for around 4.8% of naive CD4, over 3% of naive CD8, about 2.3% of memory CD4, and roughly 0.4% of memory CD8 clonotypes. Rarefaction of sorted-subset datasets indicated incomplete sequencing despite the large sequencing depth.

V is trimmed back by 5 bases and J by 2 bases, and the junction contains 7 bases that no gene match accounts for. The CDR3 holds 16 amino acids from the cysteine to the phenylalanine. CDR3 DNA only is kept here, 48 bases in frame from base 1. As encoded in the germline V gene, CDR1 is MDHEN while CDR2 is SYDVKM. The donors were healthy, HIV-negative adults who had no recently reported acute infections or vaccinations. All donors were Caucasian adults living in Nashville, Tennessee, USA. CD4+ T cells were enriched through magnetic negative selection, after which naive cells were positively selected on CD45RA and the remaining negative fraction served as the memory subset. After blood collection by leukapheresis, PBMCs were isolated using Ficoll-Histopaque density gradient centrifugation and then cryopreserved in the vapor phase of liquid nitrogen. Analytical flow cytometry was used to check the purity and quantity of every magnetically sorted T cell population. From each sorted fraction, genomic DNA was isolated and quantified by UV absorbance on a Nanodrop 2000c.

About this clone: This receptor's antigen is unknown. Base quality data are lacking; no much larger clone is found one base away.

TCR CDR3 regions were amplified from genomic DNA by multiplex PCR using the deep immunoSEQ assay. Genomic DNA extracted from each cell subset was distributed evenly over all wells of several immunoSEQ 96-well plates, and each plate served as one replicate. For sorted subsets, around 200 ng genomic DNA, equal to tens of thousands of T cell genomes, was loaded into each replicate PCR. Purified libraries were quantified with a Qubit 3.0 fluorometer, sized on a Bioanalyzer 2100, and re-quantified with the KAPA Library Quantification kit. A separate single-read 150-cycle Illumina NextSeq 550 flow cell was used to sequence each immunoSEQ 96-well plate. In the original analysis: Because the immunoSEQ output held only junctional sequences and lacked quality scores, the filtering could not match the filtering applied to full-length reads. To assign V/J genes and CDR3, sequences were annotated against IMGT germline references using PyIR, a Python wrapper for IgBLAST v1.9. Reads were removed for weak V/J assignments (E-value above 1e-6), missing CDR3, stop codons, out-of-frame junctions, or ambiguous translated residues. V3J clonotypes were defined as sequences sharing the same inferred V gene, J gene, and CDR3 amino acid sequence. The percentage overlap between two repertoires was calculated by dividing the number of shared unique clonotypes by the size of the smaller repertoire. RTK rarefaction, the Chao1 estimator, and Recon v2.1 estimates of unobserved clonotypes were used to assess repertoire richness. OLGA was used to compute generation probabilities for all TCRbeta clonotypes that the gDNA method yielded from a few donors. Not all clones reach the TCRdb copy of this immuneACCESS table, which keeps in-frame sequences only. Checked studies attribute under half of the gap to unresolved V genes and leave the rest unexplained. V and J calls plus clone size are reproduced from that table; the DNA served to infer D and trimming. The sample table contains 2 million to 3 million clones; only one count was recorded for roughly 93% of them. The ten largest clones add up to more than 0.35% of the sample.

The chain was built from TRBV28 and TRBJ2-3; 10 junctional bases match TRBD2. The sample comprised naive CD4+ T cells from PBMCs. In light of the paper, this sample's cell subset or site label describes: CD45RA+ positively selected. The clonotype was recovered from a man younger than 35 in good health. Some clones in this sample may be carry-over from other donors' samples. The CDR3: CASSILSGGPTDTQYF. The DNA sequence reads TGTGCCAGCAGTATCCTTAGCGGGGGGCCCACAGATACGCAGTATTTT.